This T cell receptor beta chain was documented in a study of precursors of human CD4 cytotoxic T cells (dated by TCRdb to between 2018 and 2020). A note on the overall study: In total, CD4+ memory subsets from roughly 15 donors went into the bulk TCR-seq analysis. TCR-seq analysis of approximately 15 donors yielded TCRalpha and TCRbeta chain sequences (table S7).

The paper as a whole reports these results and caveats: Compared with the TCM and TEM subsets, the IL-7Rhigh and IL-7R- TEMRA subsets had more restricted TCR repertoires, marked by lower diversity and more expanded clonotypes. Only 13 of the 14 donors were included in some bulk TCR-seq comparisons, which suggests that not every subset was available for every donor. A larger fraction of IL-7Rhigh TEMRA clonotypes than of TEM or TCM clonotypes was made up of expanded effector clonotypes. According to the authors, a human observational design cannot definitively establish the direction of differentiation between precursor and effector cells.

Based on its abundance in the sample, this clonotype is large (0.1 to 1%). No antigen is known for it. Qualities for individual bases were not recorded, and no much larger clone is one base off. CDR1 is given as SGHVS and CDR2 as FQNEAQ, both from the germline V gene. Relative to germline, V is 5 bases shorter and J is 4 bases shorter, with 12 bases between their ends. Its CDR3 holds 14 amino acids, cysteine through phenylalanine. The DNA shown is the 42-base CDR3, in frame from base 1. Bulk UMI-based TCR sequencing was performed on four sorted CD4+ memory subsets (TCM, TEM, IL-7Rhigh TEMRA, IL-7R- TEMRA) to test a precursor-effector relationship among CD4 cytotoxic T cells. Cells were obtained from peripheral blood mononuclear cells that had been isolated from human blood. Sequencing took place on an Illumina MiSeq. From the authors' description of their analysis: Repertoire diversity was measured with the Shannon-Wiener index computed in VDJtools. A TCRbeta clonotype was considered expanded if its clonotype frequency was 3 or more. TCRdb reprocessed the public reads (quality trimming at Q25 with fastp, clone calling with MiXCR) and kept in-frame beta chains. Entries that share a CDR3 protein sequence are merged under the most common genes and DNA. For this entry, the V and J calls and clone size follow TCRdb and not the study's own pipeline. The sample profile shows under 150 distinct CDR3 sequences; 15% to 20% of them were found once. Approximately 63% of the sample rests with the top ten.

This clonotype was obtained from a human donor in good health. The specimen was memory CD4+ T cells from blood (PBMCs). The chain employs TRBV7-8 and TRBJ1-5; D gene: possibly TRBD1, on 5 matching bases. The DNA sequence reads TGTGCCAGCAGCCAGGCCGGGGGTAATCAGCCCCAGCATTTT. Its translation reads: CASSQAGGNQPQHF.